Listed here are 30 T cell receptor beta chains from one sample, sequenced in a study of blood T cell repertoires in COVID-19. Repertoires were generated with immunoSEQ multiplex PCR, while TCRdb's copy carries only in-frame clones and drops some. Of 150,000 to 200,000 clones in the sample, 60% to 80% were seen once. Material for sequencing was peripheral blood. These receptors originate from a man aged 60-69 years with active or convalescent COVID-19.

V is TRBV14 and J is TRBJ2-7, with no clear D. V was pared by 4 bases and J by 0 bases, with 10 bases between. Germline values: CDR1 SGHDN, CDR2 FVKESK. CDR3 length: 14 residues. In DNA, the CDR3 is TGTGCCAGCAGCCCTGTACAGAGCTCCTACGAGCAGTACTTC. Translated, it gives CASSPVQSSYEQYF.

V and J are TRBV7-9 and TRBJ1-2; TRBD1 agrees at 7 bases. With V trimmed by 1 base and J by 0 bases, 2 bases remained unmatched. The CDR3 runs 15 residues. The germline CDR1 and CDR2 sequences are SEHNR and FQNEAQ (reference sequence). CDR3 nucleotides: TGTGCCAGCAGCTTAGGGGACAGCTCTAACTATGGCTACACCTTC. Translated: CASSLGDSSNYGYTF.

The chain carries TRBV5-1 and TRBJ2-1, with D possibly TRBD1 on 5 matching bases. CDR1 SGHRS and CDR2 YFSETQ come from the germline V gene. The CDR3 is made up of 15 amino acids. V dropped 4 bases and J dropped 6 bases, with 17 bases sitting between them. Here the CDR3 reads CASSVDSPGSNEQFF. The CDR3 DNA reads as TGCGCCAGCAGCGTCGACAGCCCAGGGTCCAATGAGCAGTTCTTC.

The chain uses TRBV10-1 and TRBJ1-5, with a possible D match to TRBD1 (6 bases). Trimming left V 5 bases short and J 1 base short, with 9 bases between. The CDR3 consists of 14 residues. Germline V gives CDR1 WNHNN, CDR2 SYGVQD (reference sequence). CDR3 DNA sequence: TGCGCCAGCAGTTGGACAGACAGCAATCAGCCCCAGCATTTT. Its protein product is CASSWTDSNQPQHF.

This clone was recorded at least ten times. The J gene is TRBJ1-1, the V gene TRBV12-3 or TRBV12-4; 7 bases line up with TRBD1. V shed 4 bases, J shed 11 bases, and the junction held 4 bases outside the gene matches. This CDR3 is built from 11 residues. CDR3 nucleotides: TGTGCCAGCAGTTGGACAGGTTGGGCTTTCTTT. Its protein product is CASSWTGWAFF.

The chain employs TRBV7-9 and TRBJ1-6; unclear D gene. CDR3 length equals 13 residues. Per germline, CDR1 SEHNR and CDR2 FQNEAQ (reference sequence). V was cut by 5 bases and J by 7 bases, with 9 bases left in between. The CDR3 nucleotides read TGTGCCAGCAGCGGCCGTAAGAATTCACCCCTCCACTTT. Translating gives CASSGRKNSPLHF.

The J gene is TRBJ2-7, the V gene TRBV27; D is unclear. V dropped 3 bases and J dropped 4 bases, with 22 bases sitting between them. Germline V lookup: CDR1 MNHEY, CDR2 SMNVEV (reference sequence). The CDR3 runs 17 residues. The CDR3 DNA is TGTGCCAGCAGTTTCGGAACAGCTCGAGCCGTACGTTACGAGCAGTACTTC. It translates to CASSFGTARAVRYEQYF.

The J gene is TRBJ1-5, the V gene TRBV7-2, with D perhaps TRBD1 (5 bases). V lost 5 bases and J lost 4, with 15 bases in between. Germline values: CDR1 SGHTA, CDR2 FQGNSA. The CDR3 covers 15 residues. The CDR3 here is CASSADRMPNQPQHF. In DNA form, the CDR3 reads TGTGCCAGCAGCGCCGACAGAATGCCTAATCAGCCCCAGCATTTT.

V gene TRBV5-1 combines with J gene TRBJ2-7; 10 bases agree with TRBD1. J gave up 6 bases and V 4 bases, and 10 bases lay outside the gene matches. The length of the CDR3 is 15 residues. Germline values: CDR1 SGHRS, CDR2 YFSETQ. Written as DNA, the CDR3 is TGCGCCAGCAGCAGTGGGACAGGGGTAAGGTCCGAGCAGTACTTC. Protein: CASSSGTGVRSEQYF.

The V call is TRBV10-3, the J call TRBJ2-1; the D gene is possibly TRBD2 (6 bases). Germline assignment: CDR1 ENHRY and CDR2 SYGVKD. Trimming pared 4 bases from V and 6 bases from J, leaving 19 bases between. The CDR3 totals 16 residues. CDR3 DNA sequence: TGTGCCATCAGTGGGGTTCTGACGGGAGCGGCCAATGAGCAGTTCTTC. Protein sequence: CAISGVLTGAANEQFF.

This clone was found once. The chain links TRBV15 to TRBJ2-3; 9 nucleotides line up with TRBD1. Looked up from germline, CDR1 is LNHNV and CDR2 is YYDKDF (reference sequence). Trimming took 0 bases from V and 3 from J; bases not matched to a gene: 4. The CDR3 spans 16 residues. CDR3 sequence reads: CATSREYRGLTDTQYF. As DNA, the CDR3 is TGTGCCACCAGCAGAGAATACAGGGGGCTAACAGATACGCAGTATTTT.

In DNA, the CDR3 is TGTGCCAGCAGGCGGTCCTCCTACAATGAGCAGTTCTTC. It specifies CASRRSSYNEQFF. This chain connects TRBV27 to TRBJ2-1; D uncertain. Per germline, CDR1 MNHEY and CDR2 SMNVEV (reference sequence). Trimming shortened V by 6 bases and J by 0 bases, and 6 bases separated the two germline ends. This CDR3 contains 13 residues.

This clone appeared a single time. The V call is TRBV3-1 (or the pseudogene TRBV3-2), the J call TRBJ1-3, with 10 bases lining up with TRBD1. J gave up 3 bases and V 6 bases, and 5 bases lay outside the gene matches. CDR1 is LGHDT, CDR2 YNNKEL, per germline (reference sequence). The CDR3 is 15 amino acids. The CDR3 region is CASSRQGAGGNTIYF. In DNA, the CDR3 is TGTGCCAGCAGTCGACAGGGGGCAGGTGGAAACACCATATATTTT.

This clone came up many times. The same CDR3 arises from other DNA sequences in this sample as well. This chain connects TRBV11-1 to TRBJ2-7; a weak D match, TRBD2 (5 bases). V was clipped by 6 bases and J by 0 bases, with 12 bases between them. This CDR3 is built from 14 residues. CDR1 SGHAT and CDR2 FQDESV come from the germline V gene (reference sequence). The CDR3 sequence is CASSRSGSSYEQYF. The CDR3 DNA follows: TGTGCCAGCAGTCGATCGGGAAGCTCCTACGAGCAGTACTTC.

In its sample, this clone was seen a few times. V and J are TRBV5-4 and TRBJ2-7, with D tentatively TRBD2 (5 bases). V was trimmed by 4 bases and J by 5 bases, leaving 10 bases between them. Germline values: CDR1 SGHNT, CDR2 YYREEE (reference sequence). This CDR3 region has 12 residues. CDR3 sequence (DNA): TGTGCCAGCAGCCCGGACTCGCACGAGCAGTACTTC. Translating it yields CASSPDSHEQYF.

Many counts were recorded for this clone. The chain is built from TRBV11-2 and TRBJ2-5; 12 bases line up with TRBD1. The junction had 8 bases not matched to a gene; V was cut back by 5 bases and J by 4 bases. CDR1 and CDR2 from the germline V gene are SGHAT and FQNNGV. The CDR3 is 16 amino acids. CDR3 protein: CASSTGTGGWGETQYF. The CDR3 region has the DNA TGTGCCAGCAGCACCGGGACAGGGGGCTGGGGAGAGACCCAGTACTTC.

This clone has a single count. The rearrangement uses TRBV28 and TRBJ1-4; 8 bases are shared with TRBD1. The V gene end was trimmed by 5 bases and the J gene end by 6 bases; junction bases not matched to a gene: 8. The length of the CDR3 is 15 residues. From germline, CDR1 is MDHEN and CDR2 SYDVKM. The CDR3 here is CASSLETGVDEKLFF. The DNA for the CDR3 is TGTGCCAGCAGTCTTGAGACAGGGGTGGATGAAAAACTGTTTTTT.

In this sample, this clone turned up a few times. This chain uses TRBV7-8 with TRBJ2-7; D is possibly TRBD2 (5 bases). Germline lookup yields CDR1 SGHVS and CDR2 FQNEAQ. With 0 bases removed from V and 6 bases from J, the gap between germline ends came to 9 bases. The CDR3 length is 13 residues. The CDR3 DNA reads TGTGCCAGCAGCTTAGCCGACTACATCGAGCAGTACTTC. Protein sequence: CASSLADYIEQYF.

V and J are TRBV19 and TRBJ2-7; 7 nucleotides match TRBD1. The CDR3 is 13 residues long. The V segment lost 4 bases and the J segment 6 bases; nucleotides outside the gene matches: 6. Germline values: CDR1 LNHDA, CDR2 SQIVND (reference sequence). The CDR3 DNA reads TGTGCCAGTAGTACCACAGGGGACGGCGAGCAGTACTTC. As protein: CASSTTGDGEQYF.

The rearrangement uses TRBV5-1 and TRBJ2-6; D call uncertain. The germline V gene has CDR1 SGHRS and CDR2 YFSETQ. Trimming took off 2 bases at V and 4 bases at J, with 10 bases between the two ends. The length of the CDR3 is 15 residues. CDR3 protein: CASSFESQGANVLTF. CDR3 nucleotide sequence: TGCGCCAGCAGCTTCGAAAGCCAAGGGGCCAACGTCCTGACTTTC.

The CDR3 is CASSSPRLASLRRGEQFF. CDR3 nucleotide sequence: TGTGCCAGTAGTTCCCCAAGACTAGCGTCTTTAAGGAGGGGTGAGCAGTTCTTC. This chain uses TRBV19 with TRBJ2-1; TRBD2 matches at 8 bases. The CDR3 is made up of 18 amino acids. V lost 5 bases to trimming and J lost 9 bases; unmatched junction nucleotides: 21. In germline, CDR1 is LNHDA, CDR2 SQIVND (reference sequence).

CDR3 nucleotide sequence: TGTGCCAGCAGCACGGTCGGGACAGGGGATCAGCCCCAGCATTTT. It specifies CASSTVGTGDQPQHF. This rearrangement joins TRBV6-5 to TRBJ1-5, with 10 bases that match TRBD1. The CDR3 spans 15 residues. With 6 bases clipped from V and 5 bases from J, the junction kept 7 bases outside the gene matches. The germline V gene encodes CDR1 MNHEY and CDR2 SVGAGI.

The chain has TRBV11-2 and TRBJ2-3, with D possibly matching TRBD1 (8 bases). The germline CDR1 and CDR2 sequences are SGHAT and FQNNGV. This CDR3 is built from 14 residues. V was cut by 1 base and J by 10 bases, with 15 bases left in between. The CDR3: CASSLGLTGGAQYF. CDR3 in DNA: TGTGCCAGCAGCTTAGGTCTTACAGGGGGGGCGCAGTATTTT. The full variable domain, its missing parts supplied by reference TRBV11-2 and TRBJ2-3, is EAGVAQSPRYKIIEKRQSVAFWCNPISGHATLYWYQQILGQGPKLLIQFQNNGVVDDSQLPKDRFSAERLKGVDSTLKIQPAKLEDSAVYLCASSLGLTGGAQYFGPGTRLTVL.

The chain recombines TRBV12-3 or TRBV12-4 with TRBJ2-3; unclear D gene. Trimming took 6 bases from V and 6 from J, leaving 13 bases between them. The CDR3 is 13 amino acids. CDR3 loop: CASSLTRADTQYF. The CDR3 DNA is TGTGCCAGCAGCCTGACTCGAGCGGATACGCAGTATTTT.

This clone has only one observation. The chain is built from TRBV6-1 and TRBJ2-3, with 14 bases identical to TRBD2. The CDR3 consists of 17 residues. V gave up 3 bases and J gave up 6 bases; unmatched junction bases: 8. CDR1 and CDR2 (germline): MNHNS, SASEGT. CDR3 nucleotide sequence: TGTGCCAGCAGTGACCCAGGACTAGCGGGAGGAATGGATACGCAGTATTTT. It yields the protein CASSDPGLAGGMDTQYF.

The CDR3 here is CASSQQVPETQYF. The CDR3 DNA reads TGTGCCAGCAGCCAACAGGTTCCGGAGACCCAGTACTTC. V usage is TRBV3-1 (or the pseudogene TRBV3-2) and J usage is TRBJ2-5; D is unclear. Trimming took 2 bases from V and 5 from J, leaving 9 bases between them. CDR3 length: 13 residues. Germline V CDR1 and CDR2: LGHDT, YNNKEL (reference sequence).

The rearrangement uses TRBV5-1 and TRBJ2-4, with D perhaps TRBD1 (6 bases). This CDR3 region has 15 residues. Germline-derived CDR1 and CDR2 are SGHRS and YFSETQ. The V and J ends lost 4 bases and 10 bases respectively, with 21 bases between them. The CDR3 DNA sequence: TGCGCCAGCAGCACCTCCGGGGACATGAAAGGAATTCAGTACTTC. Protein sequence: CASSTSGDMKGIQYF.

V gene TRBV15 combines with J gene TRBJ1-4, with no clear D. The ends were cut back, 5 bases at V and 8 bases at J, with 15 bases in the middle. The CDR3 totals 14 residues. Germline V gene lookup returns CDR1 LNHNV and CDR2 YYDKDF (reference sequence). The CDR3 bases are TGTGCCACCAGCCGCTCTCCCCCGGGGGAAAAACTGTTTTTT. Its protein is CATSRSPPGEKLFF.

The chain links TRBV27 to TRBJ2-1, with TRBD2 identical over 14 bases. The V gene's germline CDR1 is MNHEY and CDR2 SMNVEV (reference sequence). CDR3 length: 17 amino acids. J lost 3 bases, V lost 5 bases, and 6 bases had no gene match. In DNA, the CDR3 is TGTGCCAGCAGTCCGGGACTAGCGGGAGATTACTACAATGAGCAGTTCTTC. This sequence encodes CASSPGLAGDYYNEQFF.

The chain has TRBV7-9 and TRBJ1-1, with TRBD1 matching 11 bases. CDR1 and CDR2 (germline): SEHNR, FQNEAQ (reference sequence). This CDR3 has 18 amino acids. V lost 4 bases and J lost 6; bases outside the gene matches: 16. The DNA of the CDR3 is TGTGCCAGCAGCTCAACTTCCGGGACAGGGGGGTATTGGGCTGAAGCTTTCTTT. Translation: CASSSTSGTGGYWAEAFF.